These 13 T cell receptor beta chains were all obtained from the same sample, sequenced in a study of control samples from healthy donors and cancer patients. TCRdb's table, derived via immunoSEQ multiplex PCR, lists solely in-frame clones and lacks some. The sample shows approximately 72,000 clones, approximately 91% of them seen only once. The sample taken for sequencing was blood. All receptors come from a man between 45 and 60 years old in good health.

This chain links TRBV15 with TRBJ2-7; 8 bases fit TRBD1. Germline trimming cut 5 bases from V and 11 bases from J; bases unmatched to any gene: 14. The CDR3 contains 14 residues. Germline CDR1 is LNHNV and CDR2 is YYDKDF (reference sequence). CDR3 residues: CATSGLQGARQEYF. DNA of the CDR3: TGTGCCACCAGCGGGTTGCAGGGGGCTCGGCAAGAGTACTTC. Full variable domain (remainder filled in from reference TRBV15 and TRBJ2-7): DAMVIQNPRYQVTQFGKPVTLSCSQTLNHNVMYWYQQKSSQAPKLLFHYYDKDFNNEADTPDNFQSRRPNTSFCFLDIRSPGLGDTAMYLCATSGLQGARQEYFGPGTRLTVT.

The V gene is TRBV19, the J gene TRBJ2-5, with TRBD2 matching 8 bases. The CDR3 length is 13 residues. Trimming took 10 bases from V and 5 from J; bases not matched to a gene: 9. CDR1 is LNHDA and CDR2 is SQIVND in the germline V gene (reference sequence). For the CDR3, the DNA is TGTGCCACCTCCGGGGGGGGACCCGAGACCCAGTACTTC. Protein product: CATSGGGPETQYF.

The chain uses TRBV3-1 (or the pseudogene TRBV3-2) and TRBJ2-4, with 9 bases that match TRBD1. Germline V gives CDR1 LGHDT, CDR2 YNNKEL (reference sequence). The junction had 6 bases not matched to a gene; V was cut back by 5 bases and J by 7 bases. CDR3 size: 14 residues. The CDR3 nucleotides read TGTGCCAGCAGCACCCGGACAGGGGTTAACATTCAGTACTTC. Translating gives CASSTRTGVNIQYF.

The chain uses TRBV4-1 and TRBJ2-7; 8 positions agree with TRBD2. V shed 1 base and J 8 bases; nucleotides not matched to a gene: 7. Germline V gives CDR1 MGHRA, CDR2 YSYEKL. The CDR3 consists of 14 residues. DNA of the CDR3: TGCGCCAGCAGCCAAGTGGCCAGCGGGGGCCAGCAGTACTTC. Translation gives CASSQVASGGQQYF.

This sequence joins TRBV11-2 and TRBJ1-2; D call uncertain. CDR3 size: 15 residues. V lost 3 bases to trimming and J lost 4 bases, with 15 bases between them. Germline V gives CDR1 SGHAT, CDR2 FQNNGV. The CDR3 region has the DNA TGTGCCAGCAGCTTGGAGGGTAAGCCCCTCTATGGCTACACCTTC. This encodes CASSLEGKPLYGYTF.

The J gene is TRBJ2-3, the V gene TRBV7-2; weak D call: TRBD2 (5 bases). Germline loops: CDR1 SGHTA, CDR2 FQGNSA. Deletions cut 4 bases from V and 6 bases from J, with 17 bases between. The CDR3 extends over 15 amino acids. The CDR3: CASSSGLKNVDTQYF. In DNA form, the CDR3 reads TGTGCCAGCAGCTCCGGACTTAAGAATGTCGATACGCAGTATTTT.

V usage is TRBV9 and J usage is TRBJ1-5; weak D call: TRBD1 (5 bases). Germline V gives CDR1 SGDLS, CDR2 YYNGEE. V was trimmed by 0 bases and J by 8 bases, leaving 12 bases between them. The CDR3 is 14 residues long. CDR3 nucleotide sequence: TGTGCCAGCAGCGTAGGGGAATGGGGGGAGCCCCAGCATTTT. Its protein product is CASSVGEWGEPQHF. Filled out from reference TRBV9 and TRBJ1-5, the complete variable domain reads DSGVTQTPKHLITATGQRVTLRCSPRSGDLSVYWYQQSLDQGLQFLIQYYNGEERAKGNILERFSAQQFPDLHSELNLSSLELGDSALYFCASSVGEWGEPQHFGDGTRLSIL.

The J gene is TRBJ2-3, the V gene TRBV27, with 8 bases matching TRBD1. V trimming: 7 bases; J trimming: 3 bases; junction bases outside the gene matches: 6. The CDR3 runs 14 residues. Germline lookup yields CDR1 MNHEY and CDR2 SMNVEV (reference sequence). In DNA, the CDR3 is TGTGCCAGCACTAGGACAGGGTCAACAGATACGCAGTATTTT. Translated: CASTRTGSTDTQYF.

The chain links TRBV5-1 to TRBJ2-2, with D uncertain. V shed 2 bases and J shed 0 bases, with 8 bases lying between them. The CDR3 extends over 15 amino acids. Germline V gives CDR1 SGHRS, CDR2 YFSETQ. The CDR3 region is CASSFSQTNTGELFF. In DNA, the CDR3 is TGCGCCAGCAGCTTCTCCCAGACGAACACCGGGGAGCTGTTTTTT.

The chain uses TRBV19 and TRBJ2-1; D unclear. The CDR3 loop spans 13 amino acids. Germline-derived CDR1 and CDR2 are LNHDA and SQIVND (reference sequence). The germline V and J ends were trimmed by 9 bases and 10 bases, with 19 bases remaining between them. In DNA form, the CDR3 reads TGTGCCAGCACACCGGCCTCAAGGCGGGAGCAGTTCTTC. Translated, it gives CASTPASRREQFF.

This clone was counted a single time. J is TRBJ2-1 and V is TRBV6-4; a possible D gene is TRBD2 (5 bases). With 1 base removed from V and 9 bases from J, the gap between germline ends came to 10 bases. This CDR3 spans 13 amino acids. Germline CDR1 reads MRHNA; CDR2 reads SNTAGT. In DNA, the CDR3 is TGTGCCAGCAGTGACTTCCCTAGCACTGAGCAGTTCTTC. It translates to CASSDFPSTEQFF.

The genes are TRBV5-1 and TRBJ2-4; D is perhaps TRBD2 (6 bases). CDR1 and CDR2 (germline): SGHRS, YFSETQ. The CDR3 runs to 15 residues. Trimming stripped 4 bases from V and 4 bases from J, with 15 bases between. The CDR3: CASSHGSGDKNIQYF. In DNA, the CDR3 is TGCGCCAGCAGCCACGGGAGCGGAGATAAAAACATTCAGTACTTC. Together with reference TRBV5-1 and TRBJ2-4, the CDR3 gives the full variable domain: KAGVTQTPRYLIKTRGQQVTLSCSPISGHRSVSWYQQTPGQGLQFLFEYFSETQRNKGNFPGRFSGRQFSNSRSEMNVSTLELGDSALYLCASSHGSGDKNIQYFGAGTRLSVL.

The chain joins TRBV5-6 to TRBJ1-2; D is ambiguous. The V end lost 1 base, the J end lost 6 bases, and 13 bases lay between the germline ends. The CDR3 sequence is 14 residues long. From germline, CDR1 is SGHDT and CDR2 YYEEEE. The CDR3 nucleotides are TGTGCCAGCAGCTTGCCGGGGTCTCAACATGGCTACACCTTC. Its translation: CASSLPGSQHGYTF.